Listed below are T cell receptor beta chains from one sample, sequenced in a study of Graves' ophthalmopathy and Graves' hyperthyroidism. MiXCR, run by TCRdb on the multiplex PCR reads, gives a single entry per CDR3 protein. In the table there are about 740,000 distinct CDR3 sequences, roughly 40% of which are singletons. The sequencing input was peripheral blood. The origin of the receptors is an adult man with Graves' ophthalmopathy. Both conserved end residues are part of each CDR3. A D gene is named only where the DNA matches it firmly. Clone size is not always given. Where it is, it says once, few, many or a class for expanded clones.

v_call,j_call,d_call,clone_size,cdr3_aa,cdr3_nt
TRBV5-6,TRBJ2-5,NA,NA,CASSVQFQETRYF,TGTGCCAGCAGTGTTCAGTTCCAAGAGACCCGGTACTTC
TRBV20-1,TRBJ2-7,NA,many,CSARAGYEQYF,TGCAGTGCTAGGGCAGGCTACGAGCAGTACTTC
TRBV7-2,TRBJ1-3,NA,NA,CASSLGPGARGNTIYF,TGTGCCAGCAGCTTAGGTCCGGGGGCGAGAGGAAACACCATATATTTT
TRBV29-1,TRBJ1-2,TRBD1,few,CSVVSDRGLIGGYTF,TGCAGCGTAGTTTCTGACAGGGGGCTGATTGGAGGCTACACCTTC
TRBV7-2,TRBJ2-5,NA,NA,CASSLAPRRETQYF,TGTGCCAGCAGCTTAGCTCCCCGACGAGAGACCCAGTACTTC
TRBV10-3,TRBJ1-2,TRBD1,many,CAITNTGDSGYTF,TGTGCCATCACCAACACAGGGGATAGCGGCTACACCTTC
TRBV7-6,TRBJ1-1,NA,few,CASSPSLTGATEAFF,TGTGCCAGCAGCCCCTCCTTGACGGGGGCAACTGAAGCTTTCTTT
TRBV20-1,TRBJ2-2,TRBD2,NA,CSASWTSGELFF,TGCAGTGCTAGTTGGACTAGCGGGGAGCTGTTTTTT
TRBV7-1,TRBJ2-7,NA,NA,CASSSSGTRNVEQYF,TGTGCCAGCAGCTCGTCCGGGACACGCAACGTCGAGCAGTACTTC
TRBV9,TRBJ1-1,NA,many,CASSVGGLSAEAFF,TGTGCCAGCAGCGTTGGGGGGCTGAGCGCTGAAGCTTTCTTT
TRBV2,TRBJ1-5,TRBD1,many,CASSEALHLGQNQPQHF,TGTGCCAGCAGTGAAGCCCTGCATTTGGGACAGAATCAGCCCCAGCATTTT